This entry lists 23 T cell receptor beta chains sequenced from one sample in a study of blood T cell repertoires in COVID-19. TCRdb's copy holds only in-frame clones and misses some; the assay was immunoSEQ multiplex PCR. The sample carries 40,000 to 45,000 clones, 90% to 95% recorded once. The sequenced material came from peripheral blood. These receptors originate from a human donor in a cohort sampled during active COVID-19.

This chain uses TRBV6-5 with TRBJ2-5, with TRBD2 matching 9 bases. The germline CDR1 and CDR2 sequences are MNHEY and SVGAGI. Trimming removed 2 bases from V and 5 bases from J; junction bases left unmatched: 6. The CDR3 length is 15 residues. The CDR3 sequence is CASSYGGLAGETQYF. The CDR3 DNA reads as TGTGCCAGCAGTTACGGGGGACTAGCAGGGGAGACCCAGTACTTC.

This clone was observed a single time. This chain connects TRBV3-1 (or the pseudogene TRBV3-2) to TRBJ2-1; D is undetermined. The V gene's germline CDR1 is LGHDT and CDR2 YNNKEL (reference sequence). V was clipped by 9 bases and J by 7 bases, with 10 bases between them. The CDR3 loop spans 11 amino acids. The CDR3 here is CARTPWNEQFF. CDR3 DNA sequence: TGTGCCAGGACACCCTGGAATGAGCAGTTCTTC.

This clone was counted once. J is TRBJ2-2 and V is TRBV12-3 or TRBV12-4; perhaps TRBD2 as D (6 bases). V lost 5 bases and J 11 bases, leaving 12 bases between the germline ends. The CDR3 loop spans 12 amino acids. The CDR3 DNA reads TGTGCCAGCAGTAGCGGGCTAGGTGAGCTGTTTTTT. As protein: CASSSGLGELFF.

The rearrangement links TRBV6-5 to TRBJ2-4, with 11 bases aligning to TRBD1. CDR1 is MNHEY, CDR2 SVGAGI, per germline. The V gene end was trimmed by 6 bases and the J gene end by 7 bases; junction bases not matched to a gene: 2. The CDR3 is 13 residues long. CDR3 protein: CASRDRGLNIQYF. CDR3 nucleotides: TGTGCCAGCAGGGACAGGGGGCTCAACATTCAGTACTTC.

V and J are TRBV6-5 and TRBJ1-1; 8 bases match TRBD1. In germline, CDR1 is MNHEY, CDR2 SVGAGI. The ends lost 4 bases at V and 3 bases at J; junction bases unmatched: 4. The CDR3 covers 14 residues. The chain's CDR3 is CASSSATGDTEAFF. The CDR3 nucleotides read TGTGCCAGCAGTTCCGCGACAGGGGACACTGAAGCTTTCTTT.

The chain couples TRBV7-6 to TRBJ2-5; D perhaps matches TRBD1 (6 bases). The CDR3 is 15 amino acids. Per the germline V gene, CDR1 is SGHVS and CDR2 is FNYEAQ. Trimming shortened V by 5 bases and J by 2 bases, and 15 bases separated the two germline ends. The CDR3 reads CASSQGTGIQETQYF. As DNA, the CDR3 is TGTGCCAGCAGCCAAGGAACAGGGATTCAAGAGACCCAGTACTTC.

This clone was found once. V and J are TRBV4-1 and TRBJ2-2; D is unresolved. CDR1 and CDR2 (germline): MGHRA, YSYEKL. The CDR3 runs to 13 residues. Trimming removed 0 bases from V and 5 bases from J, with 4 bases in between. The CDR3 loop is CASSQDPTGELFF. The CDR3 DNA reads TGCGCCAGCAGCCAAGATCCAACCGGGGAGCTGTTTTTT.

The V gene is TRBV5-6, the J gene TRBJ1-4, with a possible D match to TRBD1 (6 bases). With 3 bases removed from V and 7 bases from J, the gap between germline ends came to 13 bases. The CDR3 consists of 14 residues. CDR1 SGHDT and CDR2 YYEEEE come from the germline V gene. CDR3 protein: CASSSRGAREKLFF. The DNA for the CDR3 is TGTGCCAGCAGCTCCCGGGGGGCGCGTGAAAAACTGTTTTTT. The entire variable domain, with the rest obtained from reference TRBV5-6 and TRBJ1-4, is as follows: DAGVTQSPTHLIKTRGQQVTLRCSPKSGHDTVSWYQQALGQGPQFIFQYYEEEERQRGNFPDRFSGHQFPNYSSELNVNALLLGDSALYLCASSSRGAREKLFFGSGTQLSVL.

This clone was counted between two and nine times. V gene TRBV4-1 combines with J gene TRBJ2-7; D is unclear. This CDR3 comprises 15 residues. Germline values: CDR1 MGHRA, CDR2 YSYEKL. V shed 0 bases and J shed 2 bases, with 11 bases lying between them. This CDR3 reads CASSQESGSPYEQYF. Here the CDR3 DNA reads TGCGCCAGCAGCCAAGAATCGGGTTCCCCCTACGAGCAGTACTTC.

The chain is built from TRBV28 and TRBJ2-7, with 7 bases aligning to TRBD1. The germline CDR1 and CDR2 sequences are MDHEN and SYDVKM. This CDR3 comprises 14 residues. Losses at the gene ends were 3 bases for V and 5 bases for J; bases not matched to a gene: 7. The CDR3: CASSFGQEINEQYF. CDR3 nucleotide sequence: TGTGCCAGCAGTTTTGGACAGGAAATTAACGAGCAGTACTTC. Together with reference TRBV28 and TRBJ2-7, the CDR3 gives the full variable domain: DVKVTQSSRYLVKRTGEKVFLECVQDMDHENMFWYRQDPGLGLRLIYFSYDVKMKEKGDIPEGYSVSREKKERFSLILESASTNQTSMYLCASSFGQEINEQYFGPGTRLTVT.

J is TRBJ2-2 and V is TRBV7-2; 7 bases are a match to TRBD1. The CDR3 totals 14 residues. Trimming cost V 1 base and J 6 bases; bases outside gene matches: 2. The germline V gene encodes CDR1 SGHTA and CDR2 FQGNSA. In nucleotides, the CDR3 is TGTGCCAGCAGCTTAGGAACAGGGGCCGGGGAGCTGTTTTTT. Translated: CASSLGTGAGELFF.

The chain joins TRBV6-5 to TRBJ1-2; possible D gene TRBD1, 6 bases. The CDR3 sequence is 14 residues long. V lost 0 bases and J 7 bases, leaving 12 bases between the germline ends. Germline CDR1 and CDR2: MNHEY and SVGAGI. CDR3 amino acids: CASSYSGARVGYTF. CDR3 nucleotides: TGTGCCAGCAGTTACTCGGGGGCGCGGGTTGGCTACACCTTC.

The chain carries TRBV7-3 and TRBJ1-2; TRBD1 aligns across 11 bases. The CDR3 length is 17 residues. Germline assignment: CDR1 SGHTA and CDR2 FQGTGA. V shed 5 bases and J 4 bases; nucleotides not matched to a gene: 12. The CDR3 DNA reads as TGTGCCAGCAGCCCGATAGGAGGGACAGGGGGGGTCTATGGCTACACCTTC. Residues: CASSPIGGTGGVYGYTF.

The gene calls are TRBV6-2 or TRBV6-3 and TRBJ2-2; D gene unclear. CDR3 size: 12 residues. Between the trimmed V and J ends, which lost 2 bases and 6 bases, there was a span of 4 bases. Germline CDR1 and CDR2: MNHEY and SVGEGT. The DNA for the CDR3 is TGTGCCAGCAGTTACAAGCCCGGGGAGCTGTTTTTT. Protein sequence: CASSYKPGELFF.

The J gene is TRBJ1-1, the V gene TRBV10-3; 11 nucleotides agree with TRBD1. V dropped 5 bases and J dropped 7; count of bases not matched to a gene: 3. Germline CDR1 and CDR2: ENHRY and SYGVKD. The CDR3 contains 13 residues. The CDR3 spells CAISIGTGGEAFF. In nucleotides, the CDR3 is TGTGCCATCAGTATTGGGACAGGGGGTGAAGCTTTCTTT.

The chain carries TRBV7-2 and TRBJ1-6; D is perhaps TRBD1 (5 bases). Trimming stripped 3 bases from V and 10 bases from J, with 7 bases between. This CDR3 region has 12 residues. The germline CDR1 and CDR2 sequences are SGHTA and FQGNSA. The CDR3 spells CASSFAGSPLHF. The CDR3 region has the DNA TGTGCCAGCAGCTTCGCAGGGTCACCCCTCCACTTT.

The V call is TRBV27, the J call TRBJ2-7; a weak D match, TRBD1 (5 bases). Germline CDR1 and CDR2: MNHEY and SMNVEV (reference sequence). V dropped 2 bases and J dropped 3 bases, with 14 bases sitting between them. The CDR3 runs 15 residues. This CDR3 is CASSLTRVQHYEQYF. The CDR3 nucleotides are TGTGCCAGCAGTTTAACCAGGGTTCAACACTACGAGCAGTACTTC.

The rearrangement uses TRBV3-1 (or the pseudogene TRBV3-2) and TRBJ1-6, with TRBD1 matching 9 bases. Germline CDR1 LGHDT, CDR2 YNNKEL (reference sequence). The junction had 10 bases not matched to a gene; V was cut back by 3 bases and J by 13 bases. The CDR3 consists of 15 residues. CDR3 amino acids: CASSQTTGGSGPLHF. In DNA form, the CDR3 reads TGTGCCAGCAGCCAGACGACAGGGGGATCGGGGCCCCTCCACTTT.

The chain links TRBV4-1 to TRBJ2-7, with 7 positions matching TRBD1. After removal of 1 base from V and 4 bases from J, the junction contained 4 bases not matched to a gene. There are 14 residues in the CDR3. Germline CDR1 MGHRA, CDR2 YSYEKL. CDR3: CASSQGTGLYEQYF. The CDR3 coding sequence is TGCGCCAGCAGCCAAGGGACAGGACTTTACGAGCAGTACTTC.

The chain links TRBV28 to TRBJ2-1, with 9 bases lining up with TRBD2. Per germline, CDR1 MDHEN and CDR2 SYDVKM. V lost 5 bases, J lost 6 bases, and 11 bases stayed unmatched. The CDR3 extends over 16 amino acids. This CDR3 is CASSLSSGGIRNEQFF. CDR3 DNA: TGTGCCAGCAGTCTCAGCAGCGGGGGGATTCGCAATGAGCAGTTCTTC.

The chain couples TRBV4-2 to TRBJ1-1, with TRBD1 matching 8 bases. The germline gives CDR1 LGHNA, CDR2 YNFKEQ. Losses at the gene ends were 4 bases for V and 4 bases for J; bases not matched to a gene: 8. The CDR3 has 15 amino acids. CDR3 in amino acids: CASSPNTGGFTEAFF. In DNA form, the CDR3 reads TGTGCCAGCAGCCCCAATACAGGGGGGTTCACTGAAGCTTTCTTT.

CDR3 coding DNA: TGCGCCAGCAGCTTGTCTACAGGGGGTTTTCAGCCCCAGCATTTT. Protein: CASSLSTGGFQPQHF. The V call is TRBV5-1, the J call TRBJ1-5; 8 bases line up with TRBD1. Germline V CDR1 and CDR2: SGHRS, YFSETQ. The CDR3 runs to 15 residues. The junction had 6 bases not matched to a gene; V was cut back by 1 base and J by 6 bases.

This clone has just one count. The genes are TRBV4-1 and TRBJ1-2; 7 positions match TRBD1. Looked up from germline, CDR1 is MGHRA and CDR2 is YSYEKL. CDR3 length: 19 amino acids. V was clipped by 1 base and J by 4 bases; unmatched bases: 18. The CDR3 spells CASSQVPQGNNPPTYGYTF. DNA of the CDR3: TGCGCCAGCAGCCAAGTCCCACAGGGGAACAATCCTCCTACCTATGGCTACACCTTC.